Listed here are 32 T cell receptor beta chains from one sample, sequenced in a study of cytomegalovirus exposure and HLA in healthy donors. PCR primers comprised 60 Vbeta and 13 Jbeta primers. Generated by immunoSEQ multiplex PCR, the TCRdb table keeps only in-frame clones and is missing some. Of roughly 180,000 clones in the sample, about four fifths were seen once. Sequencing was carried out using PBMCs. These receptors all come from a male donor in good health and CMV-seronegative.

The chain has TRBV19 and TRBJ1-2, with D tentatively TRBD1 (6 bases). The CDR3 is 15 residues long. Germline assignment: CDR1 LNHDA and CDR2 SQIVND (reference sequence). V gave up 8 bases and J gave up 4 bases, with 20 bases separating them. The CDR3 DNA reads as TGTGCCAGTCGTAGCCCCCGTTTGGACAGCTATGGCTACACCTTC. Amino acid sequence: CASRSPRLDSYGYTF.

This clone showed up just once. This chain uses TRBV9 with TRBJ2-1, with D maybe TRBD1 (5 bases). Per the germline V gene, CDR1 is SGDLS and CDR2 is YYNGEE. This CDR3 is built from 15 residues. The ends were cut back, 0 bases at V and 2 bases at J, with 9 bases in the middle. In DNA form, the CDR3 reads TGTGCCAGCAGCGTAGAGGGGCACGCCTACAATGAGCAGTTCTTC. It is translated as CASSVEGHAYNEQFF. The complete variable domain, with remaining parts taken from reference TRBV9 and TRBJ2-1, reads DSGVTQTPKHLITATGQRVTLRCSPRSGDLSVYWYQQSLDQGLQFLIQYYNGEERAKGNILERFSAQQFPDLHSELNLSSLELGDSALYFCASSVEGHAYNEQFFGPGTRLTVL.

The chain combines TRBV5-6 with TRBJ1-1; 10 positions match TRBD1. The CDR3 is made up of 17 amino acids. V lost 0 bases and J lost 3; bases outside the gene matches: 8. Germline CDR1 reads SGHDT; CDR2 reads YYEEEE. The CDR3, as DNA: TGTGCCAGCAGCTTGGAGACAGGGGGCTTAGGATACACTGAAGCTTTCTTT. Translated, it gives CASSLETGGLGYTEAFF.

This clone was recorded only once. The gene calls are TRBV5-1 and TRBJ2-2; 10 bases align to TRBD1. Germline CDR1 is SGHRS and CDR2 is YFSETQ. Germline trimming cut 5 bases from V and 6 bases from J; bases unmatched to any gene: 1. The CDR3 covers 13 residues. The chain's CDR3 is CASRGQGSGELFF. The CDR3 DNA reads TGCGCCAGCAGGGGACAGGGGTCCGGGGAGCTGTTTTTT.

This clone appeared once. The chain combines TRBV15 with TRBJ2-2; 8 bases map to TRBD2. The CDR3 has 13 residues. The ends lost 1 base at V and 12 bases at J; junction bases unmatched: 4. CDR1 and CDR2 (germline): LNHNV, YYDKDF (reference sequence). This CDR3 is CATSRGAGVKLFF. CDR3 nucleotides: TGTGCCACCAGCAGAGGAGCGGGAGTCAAGCTGTTTTTT. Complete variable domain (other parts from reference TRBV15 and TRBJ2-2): DAMVIQNPRYQVTQFGKPVTLSCSQTLNHNVMYWYQQKSSQAPKLLFHYYDKDFNNEADTPDNFQSRRPNTSFCFLDIRSPGLGDTAMYLCATSRGAGVKLFFGEGSRLTVL.

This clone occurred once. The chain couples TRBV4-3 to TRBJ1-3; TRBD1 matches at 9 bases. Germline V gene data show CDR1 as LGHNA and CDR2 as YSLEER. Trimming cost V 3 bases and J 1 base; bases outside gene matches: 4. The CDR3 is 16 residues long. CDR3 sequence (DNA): TGCGCCAGCAGCCAGCAACAGGGGGCATCTGGAAACACCATATATTTT. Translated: CASSQQQGASGNTIYF.

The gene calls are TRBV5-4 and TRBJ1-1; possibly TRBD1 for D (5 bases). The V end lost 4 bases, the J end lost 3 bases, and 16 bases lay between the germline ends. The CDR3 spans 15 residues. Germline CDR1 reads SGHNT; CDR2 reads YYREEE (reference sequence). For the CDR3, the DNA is TGTGCCAGCAGCCTCCGGGGCCGGAGGGACACTGAAGCTTTCTTT. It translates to CASSLRGRRDTEAFF. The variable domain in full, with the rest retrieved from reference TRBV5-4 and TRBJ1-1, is ETGVTQSPTHLIKTRGQQVTLRCSSQSGHNTVSWYQQALGQGPQFIFQYYREEENGRGNFPPRFSGLQFPNYSSELNVNALELDDSALYLCASSLRGRRDTEAFFGQGTRLTVV.

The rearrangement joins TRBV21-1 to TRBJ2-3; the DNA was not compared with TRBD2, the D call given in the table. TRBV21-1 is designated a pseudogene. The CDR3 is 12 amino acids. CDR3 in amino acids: CASPSPGGAQYF. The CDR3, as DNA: TGTGCCAGCCCCTCTCCTGGGGGGGCGCAGTATTTT.

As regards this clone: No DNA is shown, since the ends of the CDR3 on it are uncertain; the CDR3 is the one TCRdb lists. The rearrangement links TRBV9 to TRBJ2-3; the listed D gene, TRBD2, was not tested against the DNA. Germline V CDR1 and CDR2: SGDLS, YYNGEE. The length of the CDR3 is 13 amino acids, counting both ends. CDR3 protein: CASSVATGTIPYF.

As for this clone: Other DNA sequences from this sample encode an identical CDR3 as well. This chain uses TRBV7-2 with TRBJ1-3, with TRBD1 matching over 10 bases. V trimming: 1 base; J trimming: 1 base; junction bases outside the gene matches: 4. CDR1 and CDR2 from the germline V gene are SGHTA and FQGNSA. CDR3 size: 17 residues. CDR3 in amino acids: CASSLGTGGASGNTIYF. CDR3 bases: TGTGCCAGCAGCTTAGGGACAGGGGGAGCGTCTGGAAACACCATATATTTT.

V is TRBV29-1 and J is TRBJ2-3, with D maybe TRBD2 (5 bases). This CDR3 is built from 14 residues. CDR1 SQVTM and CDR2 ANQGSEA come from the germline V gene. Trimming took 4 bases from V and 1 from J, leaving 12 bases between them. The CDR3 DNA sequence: TGCAGCGTTGCAGAGGGCCTGGGCACAGATACGCAGTATTTT. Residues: CSVAEGLGTDTQYF.

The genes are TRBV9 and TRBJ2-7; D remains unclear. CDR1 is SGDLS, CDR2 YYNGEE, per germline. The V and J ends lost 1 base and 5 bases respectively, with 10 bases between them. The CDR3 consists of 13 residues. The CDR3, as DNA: TGTGCCAGCAGCGTATGGAGCAGCCACGAGCAGTACTTC. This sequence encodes CASSVWSSHEQYF.

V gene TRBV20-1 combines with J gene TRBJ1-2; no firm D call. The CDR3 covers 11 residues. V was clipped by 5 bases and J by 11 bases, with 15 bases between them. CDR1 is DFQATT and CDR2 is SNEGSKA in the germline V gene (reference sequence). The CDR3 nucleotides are TGCAGTGCTTGGACGGGAAAGTGGTACACCTTC. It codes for CSAWTGKWYTF.

CDR3 sequence: CASSLGHRGSGTDTQYF. The DNA for the CDR3 is TGTGCCAGCAGCTTAGGACACAGAGGATCGGGCACAGATACGCAGTATTTT. V is TRBV7-3 and J is TRBJ2-3; TRBD1 might be the D (5 bases). From germline, CDR1 is SGHTA and CDR2 FQGTGA. This CDR3 is 17 amino acids long. Trimming shortened V by 2 bases and J by 1 base, and 16 bases separated the two germline ends.

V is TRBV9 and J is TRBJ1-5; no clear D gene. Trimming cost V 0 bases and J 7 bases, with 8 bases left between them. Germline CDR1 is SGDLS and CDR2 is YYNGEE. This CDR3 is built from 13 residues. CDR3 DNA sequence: TGTGCCAGCAGCGTAGAGGAGGACCAGCCCCAGCATTTT. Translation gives CASSVEEDQPQHF.

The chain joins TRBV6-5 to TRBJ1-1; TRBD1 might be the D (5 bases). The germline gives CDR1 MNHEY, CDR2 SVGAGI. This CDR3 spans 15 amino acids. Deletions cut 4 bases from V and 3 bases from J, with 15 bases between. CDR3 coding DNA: TGTGCCAGCAGTTCGGGGCGGGGTGGGGACACTGAAGCTTTCTTT. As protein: CASSSGRGGDTEAFF.

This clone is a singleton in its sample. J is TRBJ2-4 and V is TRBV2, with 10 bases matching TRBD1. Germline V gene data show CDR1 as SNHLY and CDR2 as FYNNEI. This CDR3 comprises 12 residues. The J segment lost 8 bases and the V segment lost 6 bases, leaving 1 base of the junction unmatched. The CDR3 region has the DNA TGTGCCAGCAGGGACAGGGGGTACATTCAGTACTTC. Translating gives CASRDRGYIQYF.

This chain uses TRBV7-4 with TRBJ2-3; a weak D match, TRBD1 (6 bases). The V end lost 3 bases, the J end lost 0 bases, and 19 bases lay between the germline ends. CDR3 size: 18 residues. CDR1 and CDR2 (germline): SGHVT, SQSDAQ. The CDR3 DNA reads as TGTGCCAGCAGCTTGGGGGCGGTCGGACAGCCAAGCACAGATACGCAGTATTTT. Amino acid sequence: CASSLGAVGQPSTDTQYF.

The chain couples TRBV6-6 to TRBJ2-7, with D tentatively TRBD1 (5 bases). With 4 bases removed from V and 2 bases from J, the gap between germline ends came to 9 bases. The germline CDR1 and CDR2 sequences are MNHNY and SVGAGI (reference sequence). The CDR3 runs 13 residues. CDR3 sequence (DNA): TGTGCCAGCAGTTTCCCAGGGACCTACGAGCAGTACTTC. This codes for CASSFPGTYEQYF.

The CDR3 coding sequence is TGTGCCAGCAGGTCACCAGGCCAGGGGGCCAACTATGGCTACACCTTC. It encodes CASRSPGQGANYGYTF. V usage is TRBV28 and J usage is TRBJ1-2, with 8 bases matching TRBD1. The CDR3 length is 16 residues. Germline trimming cut 6 bases from V and 2 bases from J; bases unmatched to any gene: 11. Germline V lookup: CDR1 MDHEN, CDR2 SYDVKM.

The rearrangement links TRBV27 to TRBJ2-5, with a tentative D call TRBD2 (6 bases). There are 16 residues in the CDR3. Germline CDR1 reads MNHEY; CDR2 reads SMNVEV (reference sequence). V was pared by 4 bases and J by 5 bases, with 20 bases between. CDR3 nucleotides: TGTGCCAGCAGTTCCCCCGCGACTAGAGGACCGGAGACCCAGTACTTC. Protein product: CASSSPATRGPETQYF.

The CDR3 reads CAWSVPRQGGYEQYF. DNA of the CDR3: TGTGCCTGGAGTGTACCCCGACAGGGAGGCTACGAGCAGTACTTC. The chain carries TRBV30 and TRBJ2-7, with D perhaps matching TRBD1 (7 bases). This CDR3 is built from 15 residues. Germline-derived CDR1 and CDR2 are GTSNPN and SVGIG (reference sequence). V dropped 0 bases and J dropped 3 bases, with 15 bases sitting between them.

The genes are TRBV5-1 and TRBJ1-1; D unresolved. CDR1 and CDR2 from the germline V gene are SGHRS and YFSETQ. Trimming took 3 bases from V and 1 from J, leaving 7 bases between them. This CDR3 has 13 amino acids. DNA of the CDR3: TGCGCCAGCAGCTCCCGGGGGAACACTGAAGCTTTCTTT. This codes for CASSSRGNTEAFF. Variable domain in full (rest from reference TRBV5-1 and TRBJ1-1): KAGVTQTPRYLIKTRGQQVTLSCSPISGHRSVSWYQQTPGQGLQFLFEYFSETQRNKGNFPGRFSGRQFSNSRSEMNVSTLELGDSALYLCASSSRGNTEAFFGQGTRLTVV.

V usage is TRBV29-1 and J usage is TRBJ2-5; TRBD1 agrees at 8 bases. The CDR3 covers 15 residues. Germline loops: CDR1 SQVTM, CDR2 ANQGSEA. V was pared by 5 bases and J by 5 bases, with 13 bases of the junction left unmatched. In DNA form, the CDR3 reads TGCAGCGTTTCCCGACAGGGGATGCAGGAGGAGACCCAGTACTTC. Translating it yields CSVSRQGMQEETQYF.

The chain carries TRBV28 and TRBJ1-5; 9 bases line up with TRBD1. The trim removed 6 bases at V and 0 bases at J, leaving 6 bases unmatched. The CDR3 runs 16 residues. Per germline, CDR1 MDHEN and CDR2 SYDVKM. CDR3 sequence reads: CASRPGQGYSNQPQHF. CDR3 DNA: TGTGCCAGCAGACCGGGACAGGGTTATAGCAATCAGCCCCAGCATTTT. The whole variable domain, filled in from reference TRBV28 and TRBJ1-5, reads DVKVTQSSRYLVKRTGEKVFLECVQDMDHENMFWYRQDPGLGLRLIYFSYDVKMKEKGDIPEGYSVSREKKERFSLILESASTNQTSMYLCASRPGQGYSNQPQHFGDGTRLSIL.

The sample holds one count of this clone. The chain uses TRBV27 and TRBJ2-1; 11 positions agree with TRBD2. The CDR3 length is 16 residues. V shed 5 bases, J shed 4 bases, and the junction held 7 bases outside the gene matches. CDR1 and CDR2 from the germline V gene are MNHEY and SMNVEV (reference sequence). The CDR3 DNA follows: TGTGCCAGCAGTATAGCCGGGACTAGCGGTTACAATGAGCAGTTCTTC. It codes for CASSIAGTSGYNEQFF.

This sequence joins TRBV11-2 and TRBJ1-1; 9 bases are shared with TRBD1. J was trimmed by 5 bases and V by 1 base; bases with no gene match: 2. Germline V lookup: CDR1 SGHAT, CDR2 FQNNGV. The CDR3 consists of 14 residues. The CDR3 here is CASSLGQGGTEAFF. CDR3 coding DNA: TGTGCCAGCAGCTTAGGACAGGGGGGTACTGAAGCTTTCTTT.

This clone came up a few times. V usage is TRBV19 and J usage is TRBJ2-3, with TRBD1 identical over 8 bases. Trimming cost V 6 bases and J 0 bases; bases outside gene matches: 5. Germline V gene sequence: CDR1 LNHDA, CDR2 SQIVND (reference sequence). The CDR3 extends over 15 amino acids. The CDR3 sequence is CASSRTGLSTDTQYF. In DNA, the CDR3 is TGTGCCAGTAGCAGGACAGGGTTGAGCACAGATACGCAGTATTTT.

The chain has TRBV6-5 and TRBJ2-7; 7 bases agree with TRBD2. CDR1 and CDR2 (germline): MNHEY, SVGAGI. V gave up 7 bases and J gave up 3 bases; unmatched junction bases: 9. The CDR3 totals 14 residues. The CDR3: CASKRLVAGYEQYF. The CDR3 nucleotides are TGTGCCAGCAAAAGGTTGGTAGCGGGCTACGAGCAGTACTTC.

The CDR3 DNA is TGTGCCAGCAGCTTCACTTCCTACGAGCAGTACTTC. Its translation is CASSFTSYEQYF. The rearrangement joins TRBV11-2 to TRBJ2-7, with no clear D. CDR3 length: 12 residues. Germline V gives CDR1 SGHAT, CDR2 FQNNGV. The ends were cut back, 3 bases at V and 1 base at J, with 4 bases in the middle.

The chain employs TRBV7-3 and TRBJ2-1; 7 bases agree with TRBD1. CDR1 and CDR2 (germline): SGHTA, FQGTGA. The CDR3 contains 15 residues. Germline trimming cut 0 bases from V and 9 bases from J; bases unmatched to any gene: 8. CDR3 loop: CASSLTSGGVTEQFF. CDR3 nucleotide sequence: TGTGCCAGCAGCTTAACGTCAGGGGGAGTCACTGAGCAGTTCTTC.

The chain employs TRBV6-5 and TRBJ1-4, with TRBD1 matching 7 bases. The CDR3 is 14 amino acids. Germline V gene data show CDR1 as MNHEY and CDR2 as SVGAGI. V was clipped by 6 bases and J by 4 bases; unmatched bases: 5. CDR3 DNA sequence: TGTGCCAGCAGGCCGACAGGGAGTAATGAAAAACTGTTTTTT. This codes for CASRPTGSNEKLFF.